Sequencing of this T cell receptor (beta chain) was carried out in a study of cytomegalovirus exposure and HLA in healthy donors. Study-level results: The authors later found HLA-associated TCR beta chains more clonally expanded than equally common others.

Researchers ran the PCR with 60 Vbeta and 13 Jbeta primers. Some clones are missing from TCRdb's copy, which holds only in-frame ones; the method was immunoSEQ multiplex PCR. This table holds some 160,000 clones, around 73% found once. V trimming: 5 bases; J trimming: 6 bases; junction bases outside the gene matches: 7. Germline CDR1 MNHEY, CDR2 SMNVEV (reference sequence). This CDR3 contains 16 residues. In its sample, this clone was seen a few times. No antigen is known for it. The chain joins TRBV27 to TRBJ2-3; 14 bases line up with TRBD2. This clonotype was obtained from a male donor in good health and CMV-seronegative. Sequences were obtained from PBMCs. In DNA, the CDR3 is TGTGCCAGCAGTAACGCGGGACTAGCGGGGGTGGATACGCAGTATTTT. Translation gives CASSNAGLAGVDTQYF.